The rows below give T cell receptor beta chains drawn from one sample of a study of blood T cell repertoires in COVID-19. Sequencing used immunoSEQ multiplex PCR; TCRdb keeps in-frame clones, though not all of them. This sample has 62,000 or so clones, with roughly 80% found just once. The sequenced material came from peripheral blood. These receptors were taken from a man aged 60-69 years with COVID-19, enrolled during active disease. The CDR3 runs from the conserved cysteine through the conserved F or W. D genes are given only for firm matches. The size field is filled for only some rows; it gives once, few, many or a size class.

CDR3aa: CASSRLAGDTEAFF; CDR3nt: TGTGCCAGCAGTCGCTTAGCGGGGGACACTGAAGCTTTCTTT; j_gene: TRBJ1-1; len: 14; v_gene: TRBV6-5; d_gene: .; abundance: .
CDR3aa: CASRDRAWEKLFF; CDR3nt: TGTGCCAGCAGGGACAGGGCCTGGGAAAAACTGTTTTTT; j_gene: TRBJ1-4; len: 13; v_gene: TRBV25-1; d_gene: TRBD1; abundance: .
CDR3aa: CASSLGQGATGELFF; CDR3nt: TGCGCCAGCAGCCTGGGACAGGGGGCGACTGGGGAGCTGTTTTTT; j_gene: TRBJ2-2; len: 15; v_gene: TRBV4-1; d_gene: TRBD1; abundance: few
CDR3aa: CASRDTYNEQFF; CDR3nt: TGTGCCAGCAGGGACACCTACAATGAGCAGTTCTTC; j_gene: TRBJ2-1; len: 12; v_gene: TRBV11-3; d_gene: .; abundance: .
CDR3aa: CASSSTGSTEAFF; CDR3nt: TGTGCCAGCAGCAGTACAGGGTCCACTGAAGCTTTCTTT; j_gene: TRBJ1-1; len: 13; v_gene: TRBV11-3; d_gene: .; abundance: .
CDR3aa: CAGGTFNEKLFF; CDR3nt: TGTGCCGGGGGGACCTTTAATGAAAAACTGTTTTTT; j_gene: TRBJ1-4; len: 12; v_gene: TRBV6-5; d_gene: .; abundance: .
CDR3aa: CASSLWRGGTEAFF; CDR3nt: TGTGCCAGCAGCTTATGGAGGGGTGGGACTGAAGCTTTCTTT; j_gene: TRBJ1-1; len: 14; v_gene: TRBV6-5; d_gene: .; abundance: .
CDR3aa: CASSYSTGEVSPLHF; CDR3nt: TGTGCCAGCAGTTACTCGACAGGGGAGGTTTCACCCCTCCACTTT; j_gene: TRBJ1-6; len: 15; v_gene: TRBV6-5; d_gene: TRBD1; abundance: .
CDR3aa: CASSEWGDSYGYTF; CDR3nt: TGTGCCAGCAGTGAATGGGGGGACTCCTATGGCTACACCTTC; j_gene: TRBJ1-2; len: 14; v_gene: TRBV6-1; d_gene: .; abundance: .
CDR3aa: CASSRVRGGEQYF; CDR3nt: TGTGCCAGCAGCCGAGTAAGGGGGGGCGAGCAGTACTTC; j_gene: TRBJ2-7; len: 13; v_gene: TRBV14; d_gene: .; abundance: .
CDR3aa: CATSRDGAAAYGYTF; CDR3nt: TGTGCCACCAGCAGAGATGGGGCGGCCGCCTATGGCTACACCTTC; j_gene: TRBJ1-2; len: 15; v_gene: TRBV15; d_gene: .; abundance: .
CDR3aa: CASRVSLNQPQHF; CDR3nt: TGTGCCAGCAGGGTGAGCCTTAATCAGCCCCAGCATTTT; j_gene: TRBJ1-5; len: 13; v_gene: TRBV6-5; d_gene: .; abundance: .
CDR3aa: CASSSTGMTYEQYF; CDR3nt: TGCGCCAGCAGCTCGACAGGGATGACTTACGAGCAGTACTTC; j_gene: TRBJ2-7; len: 14; v_gene: TRBV5-1; d_gene: TRBD1; abundance: few
CDR3aa: CASRAGQVDTGELFF; CDR3nt: TGCGCCAGCAGAGCTGGACAGGTTGACACCGGGGAGCTGTTTTTT; j_gene: TRBJ2-2; len: 15; v_gene: TRBV5-1; d_gene: TRBD1; abundance: once
CDR3aa: CASSPSGGWANVLTF; CDR3nt: TGTGCCAGCAGCCCATCAGGGGGTTGGGCCAACGTCCTGACTTTC; j_gene: TRBJ2-6; len: 15; v_gene: TRBV11-3; d_gene: TRBD1; abundance: .
CDR3aa: CASSITGKGDGYTF; CDR3nt: TGTGCCAGCAGTATAACAGGGAAGGGGGATGGCTACACCTTC; j_gene: TRBJ1-2; len: 14; v_gene: TRBV27; d_gene: .; abundance: .
CDR3aa: CASSLVAGSYNEQFF; CDR3nt: TGTGCCAGCAGCTTAGTAGCGGGGTCCTACAATGAGCAGTTCTTC; j_gene: TRBJ2-1; len: 15; v_gene: TRBV11-2; d_gene: TRBD2; abundance: .
CDR3aa: CASSPPGQNTGELFF; CDR3nt: TGTGCCAGCTCGCCACCGGGACAGAACACCGGGGAGCTGTTTTTT; j_gene: TRBJ2-2; len: 15; v_gene: TRBV18; d_gene: .; abundance: .
CDR3aa: CASSSGQAITGELFF; CDR3nt: TGCGCCAGCAGCTCTGGACAGGCCATAACCGGGGAGCTGTTTTTT; j_gene: TRBJ2-2; len: 15; v_gene: TRBV5-1; d_gene: TRBD1; abundance: .
CDR3aa: CASSLAGRAETQYF; CDR3nt: TGTGCCAGCAGTCTAGCAGGGAGGGCGGAGACCCAGTACTTC; j_gene: TRBJ2-5; len: 14; v_gene: TRBV3-1/TRBV3-2; d_gene: TRBD2; abundance: .
CDR3aa: CAWVTSGGTDTQYF; CDR3nt: TGTGCCTGGGTGACTAGCGGGGGCACAGATACGCAGTATTTT; j_gene: TRBJ2-3; len: 14; v_gene: TRBV30; d_gene: TRBD2; abundance: .
CDR3aa: CASSQDPVASGNTIYF; CDR3nt: TGTGCCAGCAGCCAAGACCCTGTGGCATCTGGAAACACCATATATTTT; j_gene: TRBJ1-3; len: 16; v_gene: TRBV3-1/TRBV3-2; d_gene: .; abundance: .
CDR3aa: CASSKRRASGRPLSYNEQFF; CDR3nt: TGTGCCAGCAGTAAACGCAGGGCTAGCGGGAGGCCCCTCTCCTACAATGAGCAGTTCTTC; j_gene: TRBJ2-1; len: 20; v_gene: TRBV3-1/TRBV3-2; d_gene: TRBD2; abundance: .
CDR3aa: CASSPFNTIYF; CDR3nt: TGTGCCAGCAGTCCTTTTAACACCATATATTTT; j_gene: TRBJ1-3; len: 11; v_gene: TRBV12-3/TRBV12-4; d_gene: .; abundance: .
CDR3aa: CASSQEKRQYF; CDR3nt: TGTGCCAGCAGCCAAGAGAAGAGGCAGTACTTC; j_gene: TRBJ2-7; len: 11; v_gene: TRBV3-1/TRBV3-2; d_gene: .; abundance: few